This T cell receptor beta chain stems from a study of shared clonotypes between healthy human individuals. Clones were sequenced by immunoSEQ multiplex PCR, and TCRdb holds only the in-frame ones, with some missing. The table has hundreds of thousands of clones, roughly 95% seen once; the top ten hold roughly 0.12%. Whole-study results and caveats: Shared clonotypes across all four donors exceeded non-shared ones in generation probability. Clonotype sharing across several donors was observed for around 5% of naive CD4 clonotypes.

This clone was counted a single time. Its cognate antigen is unknown. Selected positively for CCR7 and CD45RO-negative, naive CD8 cells excluded terminally differentiated effector memory CD45RA+ cells. The receptor comes from a woman in her 30s in good health. Input material: naive CD8+ T cells sorted from blood.

The CDR3 loop is CASSSGLVVAGANVLTF. The DNA for the CDR3 is TGTGCCAGCAGCTCGGGACTAGTCGTAGCTGGGGCCAACGTCCTGACTTTC. This chain uses TRBV7-9 with TRBJ2-6; TRBD2 matches 8 bases. V shed 4 bases and J 2 bases; nucleotides not matched to a gene: 7. Germline CDR1 and CDR2: SEHNR and FQNEAQ (reference sequence). The CDR3 runs to 17 residues.